The 20 T cell receptor beta chains below were found in one sample sequenced in a study of OX40 agonist ivuxolimab in advanced cancers. Assay used: immunoSEQ multiplex PCR; TCRdb lists only in-frame clones, some missing. The sample has almost 70,000 clones; more than 80% are singletons. The sequencing here drew on CD4+ or CD8+ T cells sorted from blood, taken in a trial of the OX40 agonist ivuxolimab. These receptors were obtained from an adult with an advanced solid tumor such as melanoma, head and neck, liver or kidney cancer.

The CDR3 loop is CSVDFVGGGEKLFF. CDR3 nucleotide sequence: TGCAGCGTGGACTTCGTAGGTGGTGGCGAAAAACTGTTTTTT. The chain uses TRBV29-1 and TRBJ1-4; unclear D gene. V was clipped by 6 bases and J by 8 bases, with 19 bases between them. This CDR3 comprises 14 residues. Germline V gene lookup returns CDR1 SQVTM and CDR2 ANQGSEA. The variable domain in full, completed from reference TRBV29-1 and TRBJ1-4, reads SAVISQKPSRDICQRGTSLTIQCQVDSQVTMMFWYRQQPGQSLTLIATANQGSEATYESGFVIDKFPISRPNLTFSTLTVSNMSPEDSSIYLCSVDFVGGGEKLFFGSGTQLSVL.

J is TRBJ1-6 and V is TRBV6-5; tentatively, D is TRBD1 (5 bases). V lost 8 bases, J lost 5 bases, and 10 bases lay in between. The germline V gene encodes CDR1 MNHEY and CDR2 SVGAGI. CDR3 length equals 13 residues. DNA of the CDR3: TGTGCCAGCGCGGGACGGGATAATTCACCCCTCCACTTT. It encodes CASAGRDNSPLHF.

The rearrangement joins TRBV5-8 to TRBJ2-2; D gene uncertain. The germline gives CDR1 SGHTS, CDR2 YDEGEE. V was trimmed by 1 base and J by 1 base, leaving 8 bases between them. The CDR3 is 15 residues long. The CDR3 is CASSLSLGNTGELFF. The CDR3 bases are TGTGCCAGCAGCTTGAGCCTGGGGAACACCGGGGAGCTGTTTTTT. Using reference TRBV5-8 and TRBJ2-2 for the parts outside the CDR3, the full variable domain is EAGVTQSPTHLIKTRGQQATLRCSPISGHTSVYWYQQALGLGLQFLLWYDEGEERNRGNFPPRFSGRQFPNYSSELNVNALELEDSALYLCASSLSLGNTGELFFGEGSRLTVL.

The sample holds one count of this clone. V and J are TRBV5-5 and TRBJ1-2; no clear D. Germline CDR1 and CDR2: SGHKS and YYEKEE (reference sequence). The CDR3 loop spans 15 amino acids. The germline V and J ends were trimmed by 5 bases and 0 bases, with 14 bases remaining between them. The CDR3 DNA follows: TGTGCCAGCAGTCTTCGAGCTCCCCCTAACTATGGCTACACCTTC. Translated: CASSLRAPPNYGYTF.

The chain employs TRBV20-1 and TRBJ2-3; D is ambiguous. This CDR3 is built from 11 residues. With 0 bases removed from V and 6 bases from J, the gap between germline ends came to 4 bases. Looked up from germline, CDR1 is DFQATT and CDR2 is SNEGSKA (reference sequence). The CDR3 is CSARDRDTQYF. CDR3 bases: TGCAGTGCTAGAGATCGGGATACGCAGTATTTT.

The chain recombines TRBV6-5 with TRBJ1-2, with 8 bases lining up with TRBD1. CDR1 MNHEY and CDR2 SVGAGI come from the germline V gene. This CDR3 is built from 15 residues. J lost 6 bases, V lost 2 bases, and 8 bases had no gene match. In nucleotides, the CDR3 is TGTGCCAGCAGTTACGACGGACAGGGAGGCCATGGCTACACCTTC. Translation gives CASSYDGQGGHGYTF.

The chain has TRBV5-4 and TRBJ2-7; no clear D gene. Between the trimmed V and J ends, which lost 0 bases and 5 bases, there was a span of 18 bases. CDR1 and CDR2 (germline): SGHNT, YYREEE (reference sequence). The CDR3 extends over 16 amino acids. The CDR3 coding sequence is TGTGCCAGCAGCTTGGCTCAACGGGTAAGGAAGGACGAGCAGTACTTC. Its protein is CASSLAQRVRKDEQYF.

The chain combines TRBV28 with TRBJ2-2, with D uncertain. CDR3 size: 12 residues. V gave up 2 bases and J gave up 6 bases, with 4 bases separating them. CDR1 is MDHEN and CDR2 is SYDVKM in the germline V gene. The CDR3 reads CASSLRAGELFF. The DNA of the CDR3 is TGTGCCAGCAGTTTACGGGCCGGGGAGCTGTTTTTT.

The chain combines TRBV10-3 with TRBJ2-5; the D gene is possibly TRBD1 (6 bases). The V and J ends lost 6 bases and 1 base respectively, with 9 bases between them. Germline loops: CDR1 ENHRY, CDR2 SYGVKD. The CDR3 has 13 residues. CDR3 amino acids: CAIRDSSQETQYF. DNA of the CDR3: TGTGCCATCAGGGACAGTTCCCAAGAGACCCAGTACTTC.

V usage is TRBV18 and J usage is TRBJ1-5, with D possibly TRBD1 on 5 matching bases. CDR3 length: 16 amino acids. V was shortened by 2 bases and J by 3 bases, with 14 bases between the two germline ends. Germline CDR1 reads KGHSH; CDR2 reads LQKENI. CDR3 loop: CASSPNAPGANQPQHF. The CDR3 DNA sequence: TGTGCCAGCTCACCAAACGCCCCCGGGGCCAATCAGCCCCAGCATTTT. The full variable domain, with the rest looked up from reference TRBV18 and TRBJ1-5, is NAGVMQNPRHLVRRRGQEARLRCSPMKGHSHVYWYRQLPEEGLKFMVYLQKENIIDESGMPKERFSAEFPKEGPSILRIQQVVRGDSAAYFCASSPNAPGANQPQHFGDGTRLSIL.

The chain joins TRBV27 to TRBJ1-4; a weak D match, TRBD1 (6 bases). The germline V and J ends were trimmed by 3 bases and 5 bases, with 7 bases remaining between them. Germline assignment: CDR1 MNHEY and CDR2 SMNVEV (reference sequence). The CDR3 is made up of 13 amino acids. This CDR3 is CASSFTGNEKLFF. CDR3 nucleotide sequence: TGTGCCAGCAGTTTCACAGGGAATGAAAAACTGTTTTTT.

This clone came up once. This sequence joins TRBV18 and TRBJ1-1, with D tentatively TRBD1 (5 bases). V lost 5 bases and J 7 bases, leaving 17 bases between the germline ends. The CDR3 is 14 residues long. CDR1 is KGHSH, CDR2 LQKENI, per germline. CDR3 nucleotide sequence: TGTGCCAGCTCAGGACCCCCGGGGGTTAGTGAAGCTTTCTTT. Translation: CASSGPPGVSEAFF.

The chain joins TRBV29-1 to TRBJ1-2, with D possibly TRBD1 on 6 matching bases. Germline CDR1 SQVTM, CDR2 ANQGSEA. V was clipped by 4 bases and J by 2 bases, with 14 bases between them. The CDR3 is 14 amino acids. CDR3 sequence (DNA): TGCAGCGTTGTTCGGGGGGCAGGGAACTATGGCTACACCTTC. Residues: CSVVRGAGNYGYTF.

The chain links TRBV4-2 to TRBJ1-5, with 11 bases that match TRBD1. The trim removed 5 bases at V and 8 bases at J, leaving 5 bases unmatched. CDR1 and CDR2 from the germline V gene are LGHNA and YNFKEQ. CDR3 length equals 14 residues. In DNA form, the CDR3 reads TGTGCCAGCAGCGGACAGGGGGCATATGAGCCCCAGCATTTT. Residues: CASSGQGAYEPQHF.

J is TRBJ1-1 and V is TRBV19; no clear D gene. The germline CDR1 and CDR2 sequences are LNHDA and SQIVND (reference sequence). Trimming took 3 bases from V and 3 from J, leaving 17 bases between them. The CDR3 has 16 amino acids. CDR3 amino acids: CASSIRPSIGDTEAFF. The CDR3 nucleotides are TGTGCCAGTAGTATTCGACCGTCAATCGGGGACACTGAAGCTTTCTTT.

V is TRBV5-1 and J is TRBJ2-3; D remains unclear. This CDR3 spans 15 amino acids. V lost 0 bases and J 0 bases, leaving 8 bases between the germline ends. The germline V gene has CDR1 SGHRS and CDR2 YFSETQ. The CDR3 nucleotides are TGCGCCAGCAGCTTGGTCGGGTCTAGCACAGATACGCAGTATTTT. Amino acid sequence: CASSLVGSSTDTQYF.

The J gene is TRBJ2-1, the V gene TRBV6-5, with a tentative D call TRBD2 (6 bases). The V and J ends lost 5 bases and 7 bases respectively, with 15 bases between them. Germline lookup yields CDR1 MNHEY and CDR2 SVGAGI. The CDR3 covers 14 residues. Written as DNA, the CDR3 is TGTGCCAGCAGTCGAGATGGAGGGTCAAATGAGCAGTTCTTC. Amino acid sequence: CASSRDGGSNEQFF.

The rearrangement links TRBV2 to TRBJ1-5; D is unclear. The CDR3 is 15 residues long. CDR1 and CDR2 (germline): SNHLY, FYNNEI. Trimming pared 4 bases from V and 4 bases from J, leaving 14 bases between. This chain's CDR3 is CASSVGGLGNQPQHF. The CDR3 region has the DNA TGTGCCAGCAGTGTAGGAGGGCTTGGAAATCAGCCCCAGCATTTT.

Written as DNA, the CDR3 is TGTGCCAGCAGTCTTGGGCCGGGACCGGGTGGCTACACCTTC. Translated: CASSLGPGPGGYTF. V is TRBV7-9 and J is TRBJ1-2; D perhaps matches TRBD1 (5 bases). Deletions cut 6 bases from V and 7 bases from J, with 18 bases between. There are 14 residues in the CDR3. Germline V gene data show CDR1 as SEHNR and CDR2 as FQNEAQ (reference sequence).

This chain connects TRBV5-1 to TRBJ2-5; 10 nucleotides align to TRBD1. The closer fit of TRBJ2-7 to the DNA end suggests the J call may be wrong. Germline lookup yields CDR1 SGHRS and CDR2 YFSETQ. This CDR3 has 18 residues. The CDR3 is CASSLSTTGTGASYEQYF. CDR3 sequence (DNA): TGCGCCAGCAGCCTCTCAACTACGGGGACAGGGGCCTCCTACGAGCAGTACTTC.